The clone carrying this T cell receptor (beta chain) has a count of ten or more. The V and J ends lost 0 bases and 5 bases respectively, with 4 bases between them. CDR1 is MNHEY and CDR2 is SVGEGT in the germline V gene. CDR3 length: 12 amino acids. The library targeted TCRbeta and was prepared with unique molecular identifiers. TCRdb fed the PCR reads into MiXCR, producing one record per CDR3 protein. This sample has a few hundred thousand distinct CDR3 sequences; roughly 11% occur once, and the top ten carry about 25%. This sample is drawn from a study of T-cell reconstitution after alpha-beta-depleted transplantation in children.

The sequencing used peripheral blood, collected 180 days after TCRalphabeta/CD19-depleted stem cell transplant. This sequence originates from a male patient aged 2 to 10 who had a stem cell transplant for chronic granulomatous disease, so the T cells may come from the graft donor. This chain connects TRBV6-2 or TRBV6-3 to TRBJ2-5; D gene uncertain. The CDR3 loop reads CASSYSWETQYF. In nucleotides, the CDR3 is TGTGCCAGCAGTTACTCGTGGGAGACCCAGTACTTC.